This T cell receptor (beta chain) was recorded in a study of post-analysis software for immune sequencing data. Across the study: There were relapsing-remitting, secondary progressive and progressive-relapsing multiple sclerosis among the disease courses included.

Germline V gene lookup returns CDR1 SGHRS and CDR2 YFSETQ. The length of the CDR3 is 14 residues. The J segment lost 7 bases and the V segment lost 2 bases, leaving 5 bases of the junction unmatched. TCR beta cDNA libraries had unique molecular identifiers. TCRdb re-derived calls from the PCR reads in MiXCR, one entry per CDR3 protein. The data hold some 450,000 distinct CDR3 sequences, with around 40% observed a single time. General study findings and limits: Relative to controls, patients had several TRBV segments at higher frequency, with TRBV5-6, TRBV5-1 and TRBV20-1 among these.

With regard to this clonotype: Its antigen is unknown.

Sequencing input: blood. The chain uses TRBV5-1 and TRBJ1-1; 10 bases match TRBD1. This TCR was recovered from a girl aged 10-17 years with multiple sclerosis. CDR3 residues: CASSFGGQGIEAFF. The CDR3 DNA is TGCGCCAGCAGCTTCGGGGGACAGGGGATTGAAGCTTTCTTT.